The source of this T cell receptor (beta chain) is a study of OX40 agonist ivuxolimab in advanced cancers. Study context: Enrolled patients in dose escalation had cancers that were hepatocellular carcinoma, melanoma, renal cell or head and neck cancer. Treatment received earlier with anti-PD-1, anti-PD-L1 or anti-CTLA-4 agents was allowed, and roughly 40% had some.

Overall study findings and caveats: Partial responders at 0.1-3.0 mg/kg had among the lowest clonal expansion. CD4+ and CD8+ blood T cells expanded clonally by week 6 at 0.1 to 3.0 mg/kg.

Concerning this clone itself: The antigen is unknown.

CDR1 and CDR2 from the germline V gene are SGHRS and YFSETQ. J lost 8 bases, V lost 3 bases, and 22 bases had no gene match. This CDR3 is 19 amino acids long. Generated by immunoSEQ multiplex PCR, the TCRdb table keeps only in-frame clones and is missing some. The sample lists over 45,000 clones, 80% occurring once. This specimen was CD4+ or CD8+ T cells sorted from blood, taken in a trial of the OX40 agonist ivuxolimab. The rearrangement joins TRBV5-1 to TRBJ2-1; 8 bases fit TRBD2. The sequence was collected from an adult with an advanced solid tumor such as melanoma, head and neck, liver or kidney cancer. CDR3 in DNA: TGCGCCAGCAGCTCCCGGCGGGGAATAGCGGGGTCCGGTTCGCATGAGCAGTTCTTC. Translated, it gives CASSSRRGIAGSGSHEQFF.